The sample holds one count of the clone carrying this T cell receptor (beta chain). Measured with immunoSEQ multiplex PCR; TCRdb has only the in-frame clones, and not every one. The sample has around 160,000 clones, under 95% seen once; the top ten hold approximately 2%. The data originate from a study of T cell responses to AZD1222 COVID-19 vaccine. CDR3 length equals 13 residues. Trimming took 5 bases from V and 12 from J; bases not matched to a gene: 7. Germline lookup yields CDR1 SGHVS and CDR2 FQNEAQ. The sequencing here drew on peripheral blood, taken on day 0 of AZD1222 vaccination. This chain connects TRBV7-8 to TRBJ2-1; TRBD2 aligns across 10 bases. This receptor was obtained from an adult in good health. The CDR3 is CASSGTSVRGQFF. As DNA, the CDR3 is TGTGCCAGCAGCGGGACTAGCGTTCGGGGGCAGTTCTTC.